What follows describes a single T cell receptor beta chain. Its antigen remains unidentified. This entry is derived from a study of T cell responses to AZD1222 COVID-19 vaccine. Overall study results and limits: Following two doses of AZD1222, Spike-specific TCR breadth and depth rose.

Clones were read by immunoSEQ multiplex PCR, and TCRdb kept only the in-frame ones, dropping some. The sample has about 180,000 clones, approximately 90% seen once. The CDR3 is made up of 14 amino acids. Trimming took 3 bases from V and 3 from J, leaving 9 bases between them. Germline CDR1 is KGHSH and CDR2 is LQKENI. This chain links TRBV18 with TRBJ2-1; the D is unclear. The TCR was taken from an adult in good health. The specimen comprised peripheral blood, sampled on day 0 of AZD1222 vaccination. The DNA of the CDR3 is TGTGCCAGCTCACCCCCGGCTAGCTACAATGAGCAGTTCTTC. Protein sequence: CASSPPASYNEQFF.